This T cell receptor beta chain was recovered during a study of T-cell memory formation after mild COVID-19. Whole-study findings and limits: Confirmation was lacking for SARS-CoV-2 specificity of second-wave clones that peaked on day 37. Some SARS-CoV-2-responding clones were already detected in memory before infection. Contracting clones from day 15 to 85 showed balanced CD4/CD8; later expanders favored CD4+. CM and EM subsets held most contracting CD4+ clones; EMRA held CD8+ ones.

Trimming pared 8 bases from V and 4 bases from J, leaving 20 bases between. CDR3 length: 15 residues. TCRdb ran MiXCR on the 5' RACE reads and lists one entry per CDR3 protein. The sample holds around 400,000 distinct CDR3 sequences; approximately 24% are singletons and the top ten take roughly 8.9%. In regard to this clonotype: Antigen: not known.

This chain joins TRBV12-3 or TRBV12-4 and TRBJ1-1; D is unclear. The specimen was PBMCs or a T cell subset sorted from them (not recorded which). The clonotype comes from an adult woman who had mild COVID-19 (a few samples of this study predate the infection). Cell type and time point are not known. The CDR3 DNA reads as TGTGCCAGCCTTGTTGGAAGGTCGGGATCCACTGAAGCTTTCTTT. Translated: CASLVGRSGSTEAFF.